A single sample gave rise to the 21 T cell receptor beta chains below, sequenced in a study of cytomegalovirus exposure and HLA in healthy donors. Researchers ran the PCR with 60 Vbeta and 13 Jbeta primers. The data were produced by immunoSEQ multiplex PCR, yet TCRdb's version contains in-frame clones alone and is incomplete. The table for this sample gives about 88,000 clones. Material: PBMCs. The receptors here all came from a girl aged 10 to 17 in good health and CMV-seropositive.

On this clone itself: Relative to the germline gene, one junction end is altered; a read error may explain this. This chain's CDR3 is CASSQDSVNTEDFF. In DNA, the CDR3 is TGCGCCAGCAGCCAAGACAGCGTGAACACTGAAGATTTCTTT. This chain joins TRBV4-1 and TRBJ1-1; no clear D gene. The germline CDR1 and CDR2 sequences are MGHRA and YSYEKL. The CDR3 totals 14 residues.

The chain uses TRBV9 and TRBJ2-3; 11 nucleotides line up with TRBD2. V lost 3 bases and J lost 0; bases outside the gene matches: 9. The CDR3 runs 18 residues. CDR1 and CDR2 from the germline V gene are SGDLS and YYNGEE. The CDR3 sequence: CASSASGGFSLSTDTQYF. The CDR3, as DNA: TGTGCCAGCAGCGCTAGCGGGGGGTTCAGTCTTAGCACAGATACGCAGTATTTT.

The V gene is TRBV10-3, the J gene TRBJ2-1, with TRBD1 as a possible D gene (5 bases). This CDR3 is built from 15 residues. Per the germline V gene, CDR1 is ENHRY and CDR2 is SYGVKD. The V gene lost 6 bases and the J gene lost 4 bases, with 16 bases spanning the gap. CDR3 protein: CAIRTQVGLYNEQFF. CDR3 DNA: TGTGCCATCAGGACTCAGGTGGGGCTTTACAATGAGCAGTTCTTC.

The V gene is TRBV7-6, the J gene TRBJ2-3; D unclear. Trimming shortened V by 2 bases and J by 6 bases, and 6 bases separated the two germline ends. The CDR3 contains 12 residues. Germline CDR1 and CDR2: SGHVS and FNYEAQ. The CDR3 DNA follows: TGTGCCAGCAGCTTACCCGGGGATACGCAGTATTTT. Its protein is CASSLPGDTQYF.

In the case of this clone: Lacking the conserved final phenylalanine or tryptophan, this CDR3 likely reflects a read error. No DNA is shown, since the ends of the CDR3 on it are uncertain; the CDR3 is the one TCRdb lists. J is TRBJ2-3 and V is TRBV2; no check of the table's D call, TRBD1, against the DNA was made. The germline V gene has CDR1 SNHLY and CDR2 FYNNEI. The CDR3 length is 12 residues, termini included. CDR3 amino acids: CASTGWTGGTFL.

The genes are TRBV6-5 and TRBJ1-1, with D unresolved. V dropped 4 bases and J dropped 2 bases, with 14 bases sitting between them. CDR1 and CDR2 (germline): MNHEY, SVGAGI. This CDR3 region has 15 residues. CDR3 residues: CASSSDPRRNTEAFF. DNA of the CDR3: TGTGCCAGCAGTTCCGACCCTCGGAGAAACACTGAAGCTTTCTTT.

This chain joins TRBV29-1 and TRBJ2-5; maybe TRBD2 (5 bases). Trimming pared 0 bases from V and 2 bases from J, leaving 16 bases between. This CDR3 has 16 amino acids. Germline V gene sequence: CDR1 SQVTM, CDR2 ANQGSEA. As DNA, the CDR3 is TGCAGCGTTGAAGATCAGCGGCAGGCGCCTCAAGAGACCCAGTACTTC. Translating it yields CSVEDQRQAPQETQYF.

V usage is TRBV6-5 and J usage is TRBJ2-1, with 11 bases lining up with TRBD1. The CDR3 is made up of 15 amino acids. Per germline, CDR1 MNHEY and CDR2 SVGAGI. The V gene end was trimmed by 11 bases and the J gene end by 6 bases; junction bases not matched to a gene: 12. The CDR3 spells CAARRGQGAANEQFF. CDR3 DNA sequence: TGTGCCGCACGGCGAGGACAGGGGGCGGCCAATGAGCAGTTCTTC.

The rearrangement joins TRBV9 to TRBJ1-1; 7 bases are shared with TRBD1. The germline V gene has CDR1 SGDLS and CDR2 YYNGEE. This CDR3 is 15 amino acids long. V was pared by 0 bases and J by 6 bases, with 8 bases of the junction left unmatched. Written as DNA, the CDR3 is TGTGCCAGCAGCGTAGTGTTAGGGGGCATCCCTGAAGCTTTCTTT. Its protein is CASSVVLGGIPEAFF.

The chain combines TRBV28 with TRBJ1-5, with D hard to call. V was cut by 3 bases and J by 0 bases, with 9 bases left in between. This CDR3 is 15 amino acids long. Germline V gene sequence: CDR1 MDHEN, CDR2 SYDVKM. The CDR3 coding sequence is TGTGCCAGCAGTTTGGGAGGAAATAGCAATCAGCCCCAGCATTTT. It codes for CASSLGGNSNQPQHF.

This rearrangement joins TRBV27 to TRBJ1-2; 10 bases line up with TRBD1. The ends lost 5 bases at V and 4 bases at J; junction bases unmatched: 10. From germline, CDR1 is MNHEY and CDR2 SMNVEV (reference sequence). CDR3 length: 16 residues. The CDR3 nucleotides are TGTGCCAGCAGTCTAACACGGGACAGGGGCCTCTATGGCTACACCTTC. Residues: CASSLTRDRGLYGYTF.

The CDR3 DNA follows: TGTGCCAGCAGCTCCCGGAGGGGGGACAGCTACACAGATACGCAGTATTTT. It specifies CASSSRRGDSYTDTQYF. The chain employs TRBV11-3 and TRBJ2-3, with TRBD1 as a possible D gene (7 bases). CDR3 length: 17 amino acids. Germline-derived CDR1 and CDR2 are SGHNT and YENEEA. V lost 4 bases and J lost 2, with 19 bases in between.

The rearrangement joins TRBV11-3 to TRBJ1-2, with a possible D match to TRBD1 (5 bases). Trimming stripped 5 bases from V and 4 bases from J, with 11 bases between. The CDR3 extends over 13 amino acids. Germline V gives CDR1 SGHNT, CDR2 YENEEA. In DNA form, the CDR3 reads TGTGCCAGCAGCCTCGGACAAGCCTATGGCTACACCTTC. It yields the protein CASSLGQAYGYTF. The whole variable domain, filled in from reference TRBV11-3 and TRBJ1-2, reads EAGVVQSPRYKIIEKKQPVAFWCNPISGHNTLYWYLQNLGQGPELLIRYENEEAVDDSQLPKDRFSAERLKGVDSTLKIQPAELGDSAVYLCASSLGQAYGYTFGSGTRLTVV.

The rearrangement uses TRBV7-7 and TRBJ2-2, with 7 bases lining up with TRBD2. The CDR3 is 14 residues long. Germline V CDR1 and CDR2: SSHAT, FNYEAQ (reference sequence). The CDR3 region is CAGRVAGNTGELFF. The DNA for the CDR3 is TGTGCTGGTCGCGTAGCGGGGAACACCGGGGAGCTGTTTTTT. Combining the CDR3 with reference TRBV7-7 and TRBJ2-2 gives the whole variable domain GAGVSQSPRYKVTKRGQDVTLRCDPISSHATLYWYQQALGQGPEFLTYFNYEAQPDKSGLPSDRFSAERPEGSISTLTIQRTEQRDSAMYRCAGRVAGNTGELFFGEGSRLTVL.

The chain recombines TRBV7-6 with TRBJ2-2, with D perhaps matching TRBD1 (6 bases). The CDR3 is 15 residues long. Germline V gene lookup returns CDR1 SGHVS and CDR2 FNYEAQ. V was pared by 0 bases and J by 3 bases, with 8 bases between. CDR3 in amino acids: CASSLADSYTGELFF. The CDR3 DNA reads as TGTGCCAGCAGCTTAGCGGACAGCTACACCGGGGAGCTGTTTTTT.

The rearrangement links TRBV2 to TRBJ1-4; 9 nucleotides line up with TRBD1. The CDR3 is made up of 15 amino acids. CDR1 and CDR2 (germline): SNHLY, FYNNEI. V lost 5 bases to trimming and J lost 7 bases; unmatched junction nucleotides: 8. CDR3 coding DNA: TGTGCCAGCAGTCGGTCGGGACAGGGAGGTGAAAAACTGTTTTTT. It specifies CASSRSGQGGEKLFF.

J is TRBJ1-2 and V is TRBV2; TRBD1 agrees at 8 bases. V lost 3 bases and J lost 5; bases outside the gene matches: 5. Germline V gene sequence: CDR1 SNHLY, CDR2 FYNNEI. The CDR3 extends over 14 amino acids. CDR3 sequence reads: CASSETWTGYGYTF. The CDR3 DNA reads as TGTGCCAGCAGTGAGACATGGACAGGGTATGGCTACACCTTC.

The chain couples TRBV6-5 to TRBJ1-2, with 9 bases lining up with TRBD1. CDR3 length: 16 residues. From germline, CDR1 is MNHEY and CDR2 SVGAGI. The V segment lost 4 bases and the J segment 4 bases; nucleotides outside the gene matches: 10. The CDR3 reads CASSSRTGAIPYGYTF. CDR3 nucleotide sequence: TGTGCCAGCAGTTCGCGGACAGGGGCGATCCCCTATGGCTACACCTTC.

The chain recombines TRBV6-1 with TRBJ1-5; D not resolved. This CDR3 has 12 residues. Germline CDR1 MNHNS, CDR2 SASEGT. V lost 7 bases and J lost 4, with 8 bases in between. The CDR3 DNA follows: TGTGCCAGCATGAAGCTAAATCAGCCCCAGCATTTT. Its protein product is CASMKLNQPQHF.

This chain connects TRBV18 to TRBJ1-1; D unresolved. V lost 6 bases and J lost 1, with 6 bases in between. Per germline, CDR1 KGHSH and CDR2 LQKENI. The CDR3 spans 12 residues. The chain's CDR3 is CASSRQNTEAFF. The CDR3 DNA is TGTGCCAGCTCCCGACAGAACACTGAAGCTTTCTTT.

This sequence joins TRBV5-1 and TRBJ2-3; TRBD1 might be the D (6 bases). The germline CDR1 and CDR2 sequences are SGHRS and YFSETQ. Between the trimmed V and J ends, which lost 4 bases and 0 bases, there was a span of 18 bases. The CDR3 extends over 17 amino acids. The CDR3 here is CASSPRPQGPSTDTQYF. The CDR3 DNA reads as TGCGCCAGCAGCCCAAGGCCCCAGGGGCCCAGCACAGATACGCAGTATTTT. Variable domain in full (rest from reference TRBV5-1 and TRBJ2-3): KAGVTQTPRYLIKTRGQQVTLSCSPISGHRSVSWYQQTPGQGLQFLFEYFSETQRNKGNFPGRFSGRQFSNSRSEMNVSTLELGDSALYLCASSPRPQGPSTDTQYFGPGTRLTVL.